The 12 T cell receptor beta chains below were found in one sample sequenced in a study of identical twins. Each CDR3 protein is one row after TCRdb ran MiXCR on the 5' RACE reads. The sample holds about 690,000 distinct CDR3 sequences, 5.5% to 6.5% seen once. Sequenced: naive T cells sorted from blood. The source is a man younger than 35 in good health.

This clonotype has at least ten counts. V and J are TRBV7-9 and TRBJ2-1; TRBD2 matches at 7 bases. Germline V gene lookup returns CDR1 SEHNR and CDR2 FQNEAQ (reference sequence). V lost 3 bases and J lost 7; bases outside the gene matches: 9. This CDR3 has 15 amino acids. The CDR3 region has the DNA TGTGCCAGCAGCTTCCTAGCGGAGCCCCGGAATGAGCAGTTCTTC. Its translation: CASSFLAEPRNEQFF.

This clonotype was picked up many times. The gene calls are TRBV28 and TRBJ2-1; TRBD2 aligns across 8 bases. The CDR3 spans 14 residues. V was pared by 6 bases and J by 1 base, with 2 bases of the junction left unmatched. Germline assignment: CDR1 MDHEN and CDR2 SYDVKM. CDR3 region: CASRPSGSYNEQFF. CDR3 bases: TGTGCCAGCAGGCCTAGCGGGTCCTACAATGAGCAGTTCTTC.

The chain uses TRBV6-2 or TRBV6-3 and TRBJ2-7; tentative D call: TRBD1 (6 bases). The CDR3 totals 15 residues. Germline CDR1 reads MNHEY; CDR2 reads SVGEGT. V was cut by 2 bases and J by 1 base, with 12 bases left in between. The CDR3 region is CASSYRTAPSYEQYF. DNA of the CDR3: TGTGCCAGCAGTTACCGGACAGCCCCTTCCTACGAGCAGTACTTC.

This clonotype has a handful of counts. The chain uses TRBV7-9 and TRBJ1-2; D ambiguous. Trimming stripped 0 bases from V and 4 bases from J, with 6 bases between. CDR3 size: 13 residues. The V gene's germline CDR1 is SEHNR and CDR2 FQNEAQ (reference sequence). The CDR3 here is CASSLAQSYGYTF. The CDR3 DNA reads as TGTGCCAGCAGCTTAGCGCAGTCCTATGGCTACACCTTC.

A few counts support this clonotype. The chain combines TRBV27 with TRBJ2-1; the match to TRBD1 covers 10 bases. The junction had 9 bases not matched to a gene; V was cut back by 5 bases and J by 8 bases. Germline CDR1 and CDR2: MNHEY and SMNVEV (reference sequence). The CDR3 spans 15 residues. This CDR3 reads CASSPRTGGGDEQFF. CDR3 nucleotides: TGTGCCAGCAGTCCCCGGACAGGGGGAGGGGATGAGCAGTTCTTC.

This clonotype was recorded at least ten times. CDR3 nucleotides: TGCGCCAGCAGTGACGAGACGGAGACCCAGTACTTC. It specifies CASSDETETQYF. The chain couples TRBV10-2 to TRBJ2-5; D unclear. The CDR3 has 12 residues. Trimming left V 3 bases short and J 5 bases short, with 7 bases between. Germline CDR1 and CDR2: WSHSY and SAAADI.

This clonotype was picked up many times. The chain is built from TRBV7-9 and TRBJ2-7; weak D call: TRBD1 (6 bases). Per the germline V gene, CDR1 is SEHNR and CDR2 is FQNEAQ (reference sequence). V dropped 4 bases and J dropped 6 bases, with 13 bases sitting between them. The CDR3 has 13 residues. CDR3 amino acids: CASSSEQGREQYF. In DNA form, the CDR3 reads TGTGCCAGCAGCTCGGAACAGGGTCGCGAGCAGTACTTC.

This clonotype was detected many times. The CDR3 reads CASSLRLAGEEQFF. In DNA, the CDR3 is TGTGCCAGCAGTTTAAGACTAGCGGGAGAAGAGCAGTTCTTC. This sequence joins TRBV12-3 or TRBV12-4 and TRBJ2-1, with TRBD2 matching 12 bases. J was trimmed by 10 bases and V by 2 bases; bases with no gene match: 3. The CDR3 has 14 amino acids.

This clonotype has at least ten counts. V is TRBV12-3 or TRBV12-4 and J is TRBJ1-2, with 8 bases fitting TRBD1. The length of the CDR3 is 12 residues. The V segment lost 6 bases and the J segment 8 bases; nucleotides outside the gene matches: 5. The CDR3 coding sequence is TGTGCCAGCAGCGGACAGGGATCCGGCTACACCTTC. Translation: CASSGQGSGYTF.

This clonotype was recorded at least ten times. The chain joins TRBV29-1 to TRBJ2-2, with TRBD1 as a possible D gene (5 bases). The germline V and J ends were trimmed by 5 bases and 6 bases, with 10 bases remaining between them. This CDR3 contains 12 residues. Germline assignment: CDR1 SQVTM and CDR2 ANQGSEA. The CDR3 loop reads CSVLGASGELFF. The CDR3 DNA sequence: TGCAGCGTTTTAGGGGCTTCCGGGGAGCTGTTTTTT.

The table lists this clonotype with many counts. The chain is built from TRBV6-5 and TRBJ2-7; D is tentatively TRBD1 or TRBD2 (5 bases each). The CDR3 loop spans 16 amino acids. CDR1 and CDR2 (germline): MNHEY, SVGAGI. V lost 3 bases to trimming and J lost 2 bases, with 17 bases between them. The CDR3 protein is CASSYSGRQTTYEQYF. The CDR3 coding sequence is TGTGCCAGCAGTTATTCGGGGCGACAGACGACCTACGAGCAGTACTTC.

This clonotype has a count of ten or more. The chain recombines TRBV20-1 with TRBJ2-1; D remains unclear. Trimming left V 4 bases short and J 0 bases short, with 10 bases between. Per germline, CDR1 DFQATT and CDR2 SNEGSKA (reference sequence). CDR3 length equals 14 residues. For the CDR3, the DNA is TGCAGTGCTATTGTACTAAGCTCCTACAATGAGCAGTTCTTC. Protein sequence: CSAIVLSSYNEQFF.